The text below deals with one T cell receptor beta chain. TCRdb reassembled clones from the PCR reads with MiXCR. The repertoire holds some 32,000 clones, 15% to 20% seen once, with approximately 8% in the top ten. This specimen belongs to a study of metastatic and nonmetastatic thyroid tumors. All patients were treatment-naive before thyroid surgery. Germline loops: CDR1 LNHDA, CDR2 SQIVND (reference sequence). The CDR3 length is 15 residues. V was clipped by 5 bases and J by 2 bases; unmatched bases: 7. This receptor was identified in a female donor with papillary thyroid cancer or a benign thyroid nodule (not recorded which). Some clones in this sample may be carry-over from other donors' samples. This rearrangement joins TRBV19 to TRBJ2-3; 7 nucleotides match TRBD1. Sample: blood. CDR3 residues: CASSAETGHTDTQYF. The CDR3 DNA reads TGTGCCAGTAGTGCCGAGACAGGGCACACAGATACGCAGTATTTT.